The sequence of this TCR beta chain was determined in a study of blood T cell repertoires in COVID-19. Study-wide background: Samples taken during acute and convalescent COVID-19 were collected in the United States, Italy and Spain. Sources were T cells, B-cell-depleted T cells, or PBMCs; the material itself was cDNA or gDNA.

This clone has only a few counts. One Seattle source followed patients from active infection through their disease course. Original methodology: Amplification from reference gene primers served as the basis for estimated nucleated cell counts. Profiled with immunoSEQ multiplex PCR; TCRdb holds only in-frame clones, not every one. Clone size and V and J calls were adopted from that table, with D and trimming inferred from the DNA. The sample includes about 200,000 clones, roughly 80% of them seen just once. V lost 10 bases and J lost 4, with 14 bases in between. Germline CDR1 and CDR2: MNHNY and SVGAGI (reference sequence). CDR3 length: 13 residues.

This receptor was taken from a woman aged 80 or over with COVID-19, enrolled during active disease. The sequenced sample consisted of peripheral blood. This chain connects TRBV6-6 to TRBJ1-5; D ambiguous. CDR3 sequence (DNA): TGTGCCACCGACGGGGTTGGTAATCAGCCCCAGCATTTT. This gives the protein CATDGVGNQPQHF.